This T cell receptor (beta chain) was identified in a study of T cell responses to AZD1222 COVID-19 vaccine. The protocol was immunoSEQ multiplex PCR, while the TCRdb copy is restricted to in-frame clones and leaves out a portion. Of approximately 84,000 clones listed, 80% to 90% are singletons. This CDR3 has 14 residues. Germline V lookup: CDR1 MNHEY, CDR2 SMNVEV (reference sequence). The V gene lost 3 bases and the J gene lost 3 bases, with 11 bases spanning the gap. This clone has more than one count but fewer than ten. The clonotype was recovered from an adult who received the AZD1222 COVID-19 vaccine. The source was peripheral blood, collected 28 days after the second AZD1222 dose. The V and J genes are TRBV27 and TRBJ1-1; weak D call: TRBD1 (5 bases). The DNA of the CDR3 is TGTGCCAGCAGTTTCGACGGGGGGGACACTGAAGCTTTCTTT. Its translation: CASSFDGGDTEAFF.